These 9 T cell receptor beta chains were all obtained from the same sample, sequenced in a study of control samples from healthy donors and cancer patients. Profiled with immunoSEQ multiplex PCR; TCRdb holds only in-frame clones, not every one. The top ten clones hold 10% to 12% of a sample with some 140,000 clones, 92% of them seen once. The specimen was blood. The receptors come from a man younger than 45 in good health.

J is TRBJ2-3 and V is TRBV5-1, with 7 bases matching TRBD1. The CDR3 runs to 14 residues. After removal of 3 bases from V and 5 bases from J, the junction contained 6 bases not matched to a gene. The germline gives CDR1 SGHRS, CDR2 YFSETQ. The CDR3 region has the DNA TGCGCCAGCAGCTCTACAGGGGCAAGAGATACGCAGTATTTT. Translated: CASSSTGARDTQYF.

The rearrangement links TRBV28 to TRBJ2-3; D remains unclear. CDR1 and CDR2 from the germline V gene are MDHEN and SYDVKM. The ends were cut back, 8 bases at V and 2 bases at J, with 11 bases in the middle. This CDR3 comprises 13 residues. CDR3 sequence (DNA): TGTGCCAGCGGTCCTACTCACACAGATACGCAGTATTTT. Amino acids: CASGPTHTDTQYF.

This clone appeared once. This chain joins TRBV7-9 and TRBJ2-7; D ambiguous. The germline V gene has CDR1 SEHNR and CDR2 FQNEAQ (reference sequence). This CDR3 is built from 16 residues. V lost 1 base and J lost 2, with 15 bases in between. The CDR3 DNA reads as TGTGCCAGCAGCTTAGGTCGGGCCCCGCGACCCTACGAGCAGTACTTC. Translating it yields CASSLGRAPRPYEQYF.

The chain uses TRBV25-1 and TRBJ2-1, with D uncertain. Trimming cost V 5 bases and J 10 bases, with 9 bases left between them. The CDR3 contains 11 residues. Germline V lookup: CDR1 MGHDK, CDR2 SYGVNS. CDR3 bases: TGTGCCAGCAGTATCTACATAGAGCAGTTCTTC. Residues: CASSIYIEQFF.

The rearrangement uses TRBV7-3 and TRBJ2-1, with D perhaps matching TRBD2 (5 bases). CDR3 size: 13 residues. In germline, CDR1 is SGHTA, CDR2 FQGTGA. Trimming cost V 5 bases and J 5 bases, with 10 bases left between them. The CDR3 is CASSRDYNNEQFF. DNA of the CDR3: TGTGCCAGCAGCCGAGACTATAACAATGAGCAGTTCTTC. Together with reference TRBV7-3 and TRBJ2-1, the CDR3 gives the full variable domain: GAGVSQTPSNKVTEKGKYVELRCDPISGHTALYWYRQSLGQGPEFLIYFQGTGAADDSGLPNDRFFAVRPEGSVSTLKIQRTERGDSAVYLCASSRDYNNEQFFGPGTRLTVL.

The V and J genes are TRBV28 and TRBJ2-5; 8 bases are shared with TRBD1. The V segment lost 2 bases and the J segment 4 bases; nucleotides outside the gene matches: 9. Germline V gene sequence: CDR1 MDHEN, CDR2 SYDVKM. The CDR3 runs to 16 residues. The DNA of the CDR3 is TGTGCCAGCAGTTTACCCAGGGGGCGCGTTTTAGAGACCCAGTACTTC. Protein product: CASSLPRGRVLETQYF.

V is TRBV5-1 and J is TRBJ1-6, with unresolved D. CDR1 is SGHRS and CDR2 is YFSETQ in the germline V gene. This CDR3 has 15 amino acids. V was clipped by 1 base and J by 10 bases, with 15 bases between them. The CDR3 protein is CASSLIAGEGSPLHF. The CDR3 DNA follows: TGCGCCAGCAGCTTGATCGCAGGAGAAGGGTCACCCCTCCACTTT.

V gene TRBV4-2 combines with J gene TRBJ2-7; perhaps D is TRBD1 or TRBD2 (6 bases each). The CDR3 is 15 amino acids. Germline assignment: CDR1 LGHNA and CDR2 YNFKEQ. Deletions cut 5 bases from V and 0 bases from J, with 14 bases between. CDR3 nucleotide sequence: TGTGCCAGCAGCTCCGAGGGGGGTTACTCCTACGAGCAGTACTTC. It translates to CASSSEGGYSYEQYF.

The rearrangement links TRBV19 to TRBJ1-3; a weak D match, TRBD1 (6 bases). The V and J ends lost 6 bases and 8 bases respectively, with 8 bases between them. Germline loops: CDR1 LNHDA, CDR2 SQIVND (reference sequence). This CDR3 region has 11 residues. CDR3 sequence: CASRRGDTIYF. Written as DNA, the CDR3 is TGTGCCAGTAGGAGGGGGGACACCATATATTTT.